This TCR beta chain was obtained from a study of blood T cell repertoires in COVID-19. Study context: PBMCs, B-cell-depleted T cells, or T cells provided the cDNA or gDNA that made up the material.

This clone appeared a few times. CDR3 size: 15 residues. Germline CDR1 GTSNPN, CDR2 SVGIG (reference sequence). Germline trimming cut 3 bases from V and 8 bases from J; bases unmatched to any gene: 13. Here immunoSEQ multiplex PCR was the method, and the copy in TCRdb shows in-frame clones only, minus some. The sample lists 140,000 to 150,000 clones; just under 80% were seen once. The sequence came from an older woman with acute or convalescent COVID-19. The sequenced material came from peripheral blood. The chain recombines TRBV30 with TRBJ2-1, with TRBD2 identical over 7 bases. The CDR3 spells CAWSPPGLRVDEQFF. In nucleotides, the CDR3 is TGTGCCTGGAGCCCTCCGGGACTAAGGGTGGATGAGCAGTTCTTC. Full variable domain (rest looked up from reference TRBV30 and TRBJ2-1): SQTIHQWPATLVQPVGSPLSLECTVEGTSNPNLYWYRQAAGRGLQLLFYSVGIGQISSEVPQNLSASRPQDRQFILSSKKLLLSDSGFYLCAWSPPGLRVDEQFFGPGTRLTVL.